This T cell receptor beta chain was captured in a study of T cell responses to AZD1222 COVID-19 vaccine. Sequencing used immunoSEQ multiplex PCR; TCRdb keeps in-frame clones, though not all of them. The sample gives some 120,000 clones, about nine tenths of which show up once; about 1.5% is in the top ten. On this clone: What it binds is not known.

The study, taken as a whole, reports: There were mostly white British donors and more females than males, and clonal diversity was possibly underestimated. The study sampled repertoires only after the peak T cell response. Nearly half of the spike-specific TCRs reportedly recognize variant regions that carry no mutations.

The CDR3 runs 11 residues. The germline CDR1 and CDR2 sequences are LNHDA and SQIVND (reference sequence). V dropped 6 bases and J dropped 9 bases, with 9 bases sitting between them. The J gene is TRBJ2-1, the V gene TRBV19; D is possibly TRBD2 (5 bases). The specimen was peripheral blood, collected on day 0 of AZD1222 vaccination. The TCR sequence derives from an adult in good health. The CDR3 sequence: CASRVSGEQFF. CDR3 bases: TGTGCCAGTAGGGTGAGCGGTGAGCAGTTCTTC.